This is a list of T cell receptor beta chains from one sample in a study of blood T cell repertoires in COVID-19. Method: immunoSEQ multiplex PCR; TCRdb's copy keeps in-frame clones and lacks some. This table has 100,000 to 150,000 clones, approximately 74% appearing once. The specimen was peripheral blood. The receptors stem from a man aged 55 to 70 with acute or convalescent COVID-19. Each CDR3 is given with its conserved first and last residue. D genes are given only for firm matches. For some rows the clone size is stated as once, few or many, or as a class when expanded; others skip it.

length: 14; D: TRBD1; V: TRBV29-1; size: -; J: TRBJ2-7; DNA: TGCAGCGTTGGATTCGGGACAGGCCTCTACGAGCAGTACTTC; CDR3: CSVGFGTGLYEQYF
length: 15; D: -; V: TRBV12-5; size: -; J: TRBJ1-1; DNA: TGTGCTAGTGGTTTGTATGGCTCGCCTGACACTGAAGCTTTCTTT; CDR3: CASGLYGSPDTEAFF
length: 15; D: TRBD1; V: TRBV10-2; size: -; J: TRBJ1-4; DNA: TGCGCCAGCAGTGACTTTAGGGACAGGAATGAAAAACTGTTTTTT; CDR3: CASSDFRDRNEKLFF
length: 14; D: TRBD1; V: TRBV19; size: -; J: TRBJ2-1; DNA: TGTGCCAGTAGGATGAGGGACAGGAACAATGAGCAGTTCTTC; CDR3: CASRMRDRNNEQFF
length: 15; D: TRBD2; V: TRBV3-1/TRBV3-2; size: few; J: TRBJ2-2; DNA: TGTGCCAGCAGCCTCGGGACTAGCGGGAGAGGGGAGCTGTTTTTT; CDR3: CASSLGTSGRGELFF
length: 14; D: TRBD1; V: TRBV25-1; size: -; J: TRBJ2-7; DNA: TGTGCCAGCAGTGAACCGACAGGGTCCTACGAGCAGTACTTC; CDR3: CASSEPTGSYEQYF
length: 11; D: -; V: TRBV30; size: -; J: TRBJ1-1; DNA: TGTGCCTGGATGGGGGCCTTTGAAGCTTTCTTT; CDR3: CAWMGAFEAFF
length: 14; D: -; V: TRBV5-1; size: -; J: TRBJ2-7; DNA: TGCGCCAGCAGTCCTAGGGAGCTTGACCACGAGCAGTACTTC; CDR3: CASSPRELDHEQYF
length: 16; D: -; V: TRBV6-5; size: -; J: TRBJ1-3; DNA: TGTGCCAGCAGTTACTCGGGGCAGGGTGGAGGAAACACCATATATTTT; CDR3: CASSYSGQGGGNTIYF
length: 17; D: -; V: TRBV5-3; size: once; J: TRBJ1-5; DNA: TGTGCCAGAAGCTTGAGTCGGACAGCCAGAAAGTATCAGCCCCAGCATTTT; CDR3: CARSLSRTARKYQPQHF
length: 13; D: TRBD1; V: TRBV2; size: -; J: TRBJ1-1; DNA: TGTGCCAGGGAGGGGGCATGGAACACTGAAGCTTTCTTT; CDR3: CAREGAWNTEAFF